This entry lists 18 T cell receptor beta chains sequenced from one sample in a study of cytomegalovirus exposure and HLA in healthy donors. It was with 60 Vbeta and 13 Jbeta primers that the PCR ran. Profiling relied on immunoSEQ multiplex PCR, and the TCRdb table lists in-frame clones only, not all of them. The repertoire holds about 110,000 clones, with 75% as singletons. The specimen was PBMCs. The source of these receptors is a man between 40 and 49 years old in good health and CMV-seronegative.

The chain employs TRBV9 and TRBJ1-2; TRBD1 is a possible D gene (5 bases). Germline V gene data show CDR1 as SGDLS and CDR2 as YYNGEE. Trimming pared 0 bases from V and 2 bases from J, leaving 11 bases between. This CDR3 is 15 amino acids long. Here the CDR3 DNA reads TGTGCCAGCAGCGTAGGGTCAGGGATCAACTATGGCTACACCTTC. Amino acids: CASSVGSGINYGYTF.

In its sample, this clone was seen once. The CDR3 coding sequence is TGTGCCAGCAGCCGAAGGGACAGGGGATCCAATGAGCAGTTCTTC. Protein product: CASSRRDRGSNEQFF. V gene TRBV5-4 combines with J gene TRBJ2-1, with TRBD1 matching over 10 bases. Unmatched junction bases numbered 7, after V lost 4 bases and J lost 6 bases. Germline V gene lookup returns CDR1 SGHNT and CDR2 YYREEE (reference sequence). The CDR3 spans 15 residues.

This rearrangement joins TRBV4-1 to TRBJ2-7, with 7 positions matching TRBD2. CDR3 length: 14 residues. Germline CDR1 reads MGHRA; CDR2 reads YSYEKL. V lost 4 bases and J lost 4; bases outside the gene matches: 7. In nucleotides, the CDR3 is TGCGCCAGCAGCCGCCCGACTAGCTCGTACGAGCAGTACTTC. This translates into CASSRPTSSYEQYF.

In this sample, this clone turned up a few times. The chain recombines TRBV5-1 with TRBJ2-3; a possible D gene is TRBD1 (6 bases). V lost 0 bases and J lost 1, with 9 bases in between. Germline V gene sequence: CDR1 SGHRS, CDR2 YFSETQ. The CDR3 covers 15 residues. The CDR3 reads CASSLGAGGTDTQYF. The CDR3 nucleotides are TGCGCCAGCAGCTTGGGGGCAGGGGGCACAGATACGCAGTATTTT.

J is TRBJ2-5 and V is TRBV9, with 12 bases matching TRBD1. Germline CDR1 is SGDLS and CDR2 is YYNGEE. V shed 1 base, J shed 6 bases, and the junction held 4 bases outside the gene matches. This CDR3 has 15 amino acids. DNA for the CDR3: TGTGCCAGCAGCGTAATGGGACAGGGGGCAAAGACCCAGTACTTC. Protein product: CASSVMGQGAKTQYF.

The chain is built from TRBV15 and TRBJ1-1, with D maybe TRBD1 (5 bases). CDR3 length: 16 amino acids. Trimming stripped 0 bases from V and 3 bases from J, with 14 bases between. The germline gives CDR1 LNHNV, CDR2 YYDKDF (reference sequence). The CDR3 reads CATSRDRQLGDTEAFF. CDR3 nucleotide sequence: TGTGCCACCAGCAGAGATCGACAGTTGGGTGACACTGAAGCTTTCTTT.

The rearrangement uses TRBV27 and TRBJ1-1; weak D call: TRBD1 (5 bases). The CDR3 is 13 residues long. The V end was cut by 3 bases, the J end by 5 bases, with 10 bases between. Germline V gene lookup returns CDR1 MNHEY and CDR2 SMNVEV (reference sequence). CDR3 residues: CASSFGGVTEAFF. CDR3 nucleotides: TGTGCCAGCAGTTTTGGGGGGGTGACTGAAGCTTTCTTT.

CDR3: CASSHYPAGISYEQYF. Written as DNA, the CDR3 is TGTGCCAGCAGTCATTACCCCGCGGGGATCTCCTACGAGCAGTACTTC. The V gene is TRBV7-8, the J gene TRBJ2-7; weak D call: TRBD2 (6 bases). Germline loops: CDR1 SGHVS, CDR2 FQNEAQ. The CDR3 covers 16 residues. V dropped 6 bases and J dropped 0 bases, with 18 bases sitting between them. Full variable domain (outside the CDR3, taken from reference TRBV7-8 and TRBJ2-7): GAGVSQSPRYKVAKRGQDVALRCDPISGHVSLFWYQQALGQGPEFLTYFQNEAQLDKSGLPSDRFFAERPEGSVSTLKIQRTQQEDSAVYLCASSHYPAGISYEQYFGPGTRLTVT.

The chain joins TRBV4-3 to TRBJ1-2; maybe TRBD1 (6 bases). Trimming took off 0 bases at V and 5 bases at J, with 16 bases between the two ends. Germline V gives CDR1 LGHNA, CDR2 YSLEER. The CDR3 extends over 16 amino acids. The CDR3 DNA sequence: TGCGCCAGCAGCCAAGATTTCCCAGGGGCGATATATGGCTACACCTTC. This codes for CASSQDFPGAIYGYTF.

V gene TRBV27 combines with J gene TRBJ1-2; a possible D gene is TRBD1 (5 bases). This CDR3 is 15 amino acids long. The germline V gene has CDR1 MNHEY and CDR2 SMNVEV (reference sequence). Deletions cut 2 bases from V and 7 bases from J, with 17 bases between. For the CDR3, the DNA is TGTGCCAGCAGTTTACTAGGGGTCGGTACTGCTGGCTACACCTTC. It translates to CASSLLGVGTAGYTF.

This clone was counted a few times. V usage is TRBV21-1 and J usage is TRBJ1-2; TRBD1, the table's D call, was not compared with the DNA. TRBV21-1 is marked as a pseudogene. There are 15 residues in the CDR3. In DNA form, the CDR3 reads TGTGCCAGCAGCAAAGAAGGCAGGGGGATCTATGGCTACACCTTC. It codes for CASSKEGRGIYGYTF.

In this sample, this clone turned up a few times. The rearrangement links TRBV7-9 to TRBJ1-4, with D possibly TRBD1 on 6 matching bases. CDR3 length: 16 residues. V was pared by 0 bases and J by 5 bases, with 13 bases between. Germline-derived CDR1 and CDR2 are SEHNR and FQNEAQ (reference sequence). In DNA, the CDR3 is TGTGCCAGCAGCTTAGCGCTGGGGAGGGGGAATGAAAAACTGTTTTTT. This gives the protein CASSLALGRGNEKLFF.

The chain couples TRBV4-3 to TRBJ2-1, with D possibly being TRBD2 (6 bases). Germline CDR1 and CDR2: LGHNA and YSLEER. Between the trimmed V and J ends, which lost 2 bases and 4 bases, there was a span of 9 bases. This CDR3 region has 14 residues. DNA for the CDR3: TGCGCCAGCAGCCAACTAGGAGGGTACAATGAGCAGTTCTTC. This translates into CASSQLGGYNEQFF.

The gene calls are TRBV9 and TRBJ1-6, with 9 bases lining up with TRBD1. Germline V gives CDR1 SGDLS, CDR2 YYNGEE. Trimming removed 0 bases from V and 10 bases from J; junction bases left unmatched: 5. The CDR3 has 15 residues. Written as DNA, the CDR3 is TGTGCCAGCAGCGTAGAAGGACAGGGGAACTCACCCCTCCACTTT. Translating gives CASSVEGQGNSPLHF.

The chain recombines TRBV19 with TRBJ2-1; TRBD2 matches at 11 bases. Germline lookup yields CDR1 LNHDA and CDR2 SQIVND (reference sequence). The junction had 10 bases not matched to a gene; V was cut back by 4 bases and J by 5 bases. There are 17 residues in the CDR3. In DNA form, the CDR3 reads TGTGCCAGTAGTAGGGGGACTAGCGGCTACCAGGACAATGAGCAGTTCTTC. Translating it yields CASSRGTSGYQDNEQFF.

On this clone: This CDR3 is also generated by other DNA sequences in the sample. The V and J genes are TRBV7-9 and TRBJ2-3; 7 bases map to TRBD1. V lost 2 bases and J lost 4; bases outside the gene matches: 0. CDR3 length: 13 residues. CDR1 SEHNR and CDR2 FQNEAQ come from the germline V gene (reference sequence). In nucleotides, the CDR3 is TGTGCCAGCAGCTTAACAGGGGCAGATACGCAGTATTTT. It encodes CASSLTGADTQYF. The complete variable domain, with remaining parts taken from reference TRBV7-9 and TRBJ2-3, reads DTGVSQNPRHKITKRGQNVTFRCDPISEHNRLYWYRQTLGQGPEFLTYFQNEAQLEKSRLLSDRFSAERPKGSFSTLEIQRTEQGDSAMYLCASSLTGADTQYFGPGTRLTVL.

This CDR3 is CATSTSGRVNYGYTF. The CDR3 DNA reads TGTGCCACCAGCACCTCCGGCAGGGTGAACTATGGCTACACCTTC. The V and J genes are TRBV15 and TRBJ1-2; a possible D gene is TRBD1 (5 bases). Trimming cost V 4 bases and J 2 bases, with 14 bases left between them. CDR1 LNHNV and CDR2 YYDKDF come from the germline V gene (reference sequence). The CDR3 is made up of 15 amino acids.

The gene calls are TRBV5-6 and TRBJ1-3; D gene uncertain. Trimming pared 3 bases from V and 3 bases from J, leaving 10 bases between. The CDR3 has 14 residues. The germline gives CDR1 SGHDT, CDR2 YYEEEE. The chain's CDR3 is CASSSPTGGNTIYF. CDR3 DNA sequence: TGTGCCAGCAGCTCACCGACGGGTGGAAACACCATATATTTT. Based on the CDR3 plus reference TRBV5-6 and TRBJ1-3, the full variable domain is DAGVTQSPTHLIKTRGQQVTLRCSPKSGHDTVSWYQQALGQGPQFIFQYYEEEERQRGNFPDRFSGHQFPNYSSELNVNALLLGDSALYLCASSSPTGGNTIYFGEGSWLTVV.